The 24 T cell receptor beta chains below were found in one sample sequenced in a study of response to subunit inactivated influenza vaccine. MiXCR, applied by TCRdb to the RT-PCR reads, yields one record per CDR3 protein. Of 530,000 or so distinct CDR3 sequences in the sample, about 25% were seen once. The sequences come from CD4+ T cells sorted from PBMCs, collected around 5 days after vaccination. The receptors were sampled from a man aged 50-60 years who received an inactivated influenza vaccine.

The CDR3 region has the DNA TGCGCCAGCAGCCAATACATAGGTCCGGGACAGGGGGCAGATACGCAGTATTTT. Translated, it gives CASSQYIGPGQGADTQYF. The rearrangement joins TRBV4-3 to TRBJ2-3, with 11 bases that match TRBD1. Germline V gene lookup returns CDR1 LGHNA and CDR2 YSLEER. With 2 bases clipped from V and 4 bases from J, the junction kept 11 bases outside the gene matches. There are 18 residues in the CDR3.

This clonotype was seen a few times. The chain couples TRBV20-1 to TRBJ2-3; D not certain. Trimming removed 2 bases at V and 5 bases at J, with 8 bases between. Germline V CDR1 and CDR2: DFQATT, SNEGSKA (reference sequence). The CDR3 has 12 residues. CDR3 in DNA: TGCAGTGCTAGACTTTTCTTAGATACGCAGTATTTT. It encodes CSARLFLDTQYF.

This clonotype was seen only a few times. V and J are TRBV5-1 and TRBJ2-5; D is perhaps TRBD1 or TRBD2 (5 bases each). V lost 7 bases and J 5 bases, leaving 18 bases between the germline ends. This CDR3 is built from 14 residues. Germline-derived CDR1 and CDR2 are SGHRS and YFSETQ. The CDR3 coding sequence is TGCGCCAGCTCCCACTTGGGGGTCCTCGAGACCCAGTACTTC. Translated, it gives CASSHLGVLETQYF.

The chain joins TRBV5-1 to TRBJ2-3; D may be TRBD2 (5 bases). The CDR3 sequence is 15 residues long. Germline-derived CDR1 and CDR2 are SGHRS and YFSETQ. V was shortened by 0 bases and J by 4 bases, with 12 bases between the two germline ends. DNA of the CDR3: TGCGCCAGCAGCTTGGCCGCCGGAGCGGCAGATACGCAGTATTTT. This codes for CASSLAAGAADTQYF.

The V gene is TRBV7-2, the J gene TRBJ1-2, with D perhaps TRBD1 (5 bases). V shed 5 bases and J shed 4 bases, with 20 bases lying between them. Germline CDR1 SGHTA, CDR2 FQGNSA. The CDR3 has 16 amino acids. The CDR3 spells CASSNYLGQGTYGYTF. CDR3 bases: TGTGCCAGCAGCAATTACCTGGGGCAGGGCACCTATGGCTACACCTTC. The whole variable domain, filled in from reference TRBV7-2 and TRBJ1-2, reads GAGVSQSPSNKVTEKGKDVELRCDPISGHTALYWYRQSLGQGLEFLIYFQGNSAPDKSGLPSDRFSAERTGGSVSTLTIQRTQQEDSAVYLCASSNYLGQGTYGYTFGSGTRLTVV.

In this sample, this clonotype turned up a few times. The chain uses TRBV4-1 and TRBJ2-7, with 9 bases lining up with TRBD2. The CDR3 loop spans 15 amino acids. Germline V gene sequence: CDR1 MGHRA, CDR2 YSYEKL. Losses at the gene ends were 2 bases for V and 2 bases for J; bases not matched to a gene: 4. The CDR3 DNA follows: TGCGCCAGCAGCCAACCCCTAGCGGGGACCTACGAGCAGTACTTC. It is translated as CASSQPLAGTYEQYF.

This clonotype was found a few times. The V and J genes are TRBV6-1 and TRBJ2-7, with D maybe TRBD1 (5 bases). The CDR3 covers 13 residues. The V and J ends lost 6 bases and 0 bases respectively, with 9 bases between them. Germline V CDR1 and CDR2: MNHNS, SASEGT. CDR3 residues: CASSSTVSYEQYF. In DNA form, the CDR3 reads TGTGCCAGCAGCTCGACAGTCTCCTACGAGCAGTACTTC.

The CDR3 is CASARTSGSYEQYF. The CDR3, as DNA: TGTGCCAGCGCCCGGACTAGCGGGAGCTACGAGCAGTACTTC. V and J are TRBV28 and TRBJ2-7; 13 bases align to TRBD2. The CDR3 runs 14 residues. The germline V gene has CDR1 MDHEN and CDR2 SYDVKM. Trimming cost V 8 bases and J 3 bases; bases outside gene matches: 4.

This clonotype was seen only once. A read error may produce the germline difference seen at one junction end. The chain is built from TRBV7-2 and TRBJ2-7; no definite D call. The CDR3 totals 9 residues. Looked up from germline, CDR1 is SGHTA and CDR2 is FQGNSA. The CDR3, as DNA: TGTGCCAGCAGCCCGCCCCTGGACTTC. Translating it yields CASSPPLDF.

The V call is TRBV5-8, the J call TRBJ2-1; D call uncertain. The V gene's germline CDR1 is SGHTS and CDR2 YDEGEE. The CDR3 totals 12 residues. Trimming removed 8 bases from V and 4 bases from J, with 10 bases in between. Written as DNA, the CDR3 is TGTGCCAGGGGCCACCCATACAATGAGCAGTTCTTC. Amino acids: CARGHPYNEQFF.

CDR3 nucleotides: TGTGCCAGCATGATTTGGGACAGGGCTTGGGAGACCCAGTACTTC. Its translation is CASMIWDRAWETQYF. The chain links TRBV27 to TRBJ2-5; 9 positions agree with TRBD1. This CDR3 has 15 residues. CDR1 is MNHEY, CDR2 SMNVEV, per germline (reference sequence). After removal of 7 bases from V and 5 bases from J, the junction contained 11 bases not matched to a gene.

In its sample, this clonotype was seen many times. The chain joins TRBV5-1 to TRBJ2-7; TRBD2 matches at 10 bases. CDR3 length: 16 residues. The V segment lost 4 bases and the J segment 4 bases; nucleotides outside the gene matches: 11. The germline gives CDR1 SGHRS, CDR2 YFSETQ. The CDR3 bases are TGCGCCAGCAGCCCCATATCTAGCGGGGGCCGATACGAGCAGTACTTC. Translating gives CASSPISSGGRYEQYF.

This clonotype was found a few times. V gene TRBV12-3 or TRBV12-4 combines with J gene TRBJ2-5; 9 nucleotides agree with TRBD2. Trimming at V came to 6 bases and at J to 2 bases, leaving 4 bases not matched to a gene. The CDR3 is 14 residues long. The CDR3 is CASSRAGGQETQYF. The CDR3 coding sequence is TGTGCCAGCAGCCGAGCGGGGGGTCAAGAGACCCAGTACTTC.

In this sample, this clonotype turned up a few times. The CDR3 loop is CASSDLSQGNTIYF. CDR3 in DNA: TGTGCCAGCAGCGACCTCTCCCAGGGAAACACCATATATTTT. V and J are TRBV27 and TRBJ1-3; D not resolved. Trimming left V 6 bases short and J 4 bases short, with 13 bases between. The CDR3 runs to 14 residues. Germline CDR1 reads MNHEY; CDR2 reads SMNVEV (reference sequence).

The chain's CDR3 is CASSYSMLQETQYF. The DNA of the CDR3 is TGTGCCAGCAGTTACTCTATGCTCCAAGAGACCCAGTACTTC. The chain uses TRBV6-5 and TRBJ2-5; D is uncertain. Looked up from germline, CDR1 is MNHEY and CDR2 is SVGAGI. The CDR3 contains 14 residues. V was cut by 0 bases and J by 1 base, with 6 bases left in between.

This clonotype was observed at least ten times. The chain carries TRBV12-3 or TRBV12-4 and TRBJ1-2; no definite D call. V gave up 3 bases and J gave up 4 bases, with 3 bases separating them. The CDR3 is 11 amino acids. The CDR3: CASSFSYGYTF. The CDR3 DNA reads TGTGCCAGCAGTTTCAGCTATGGCTACACCTTC.

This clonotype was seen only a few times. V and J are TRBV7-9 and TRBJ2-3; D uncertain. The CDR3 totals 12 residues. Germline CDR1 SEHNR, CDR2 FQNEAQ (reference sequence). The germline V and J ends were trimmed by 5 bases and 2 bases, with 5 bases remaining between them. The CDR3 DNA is TGTGCCAGCAGCGACCCCACAGATACGCAGTATTTT. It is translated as CASSDPTDTQYF.

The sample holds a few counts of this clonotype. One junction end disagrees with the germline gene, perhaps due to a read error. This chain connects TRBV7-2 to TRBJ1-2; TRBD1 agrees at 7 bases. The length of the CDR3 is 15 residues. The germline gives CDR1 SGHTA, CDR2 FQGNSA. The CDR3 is CASSLALSLGRGKNF. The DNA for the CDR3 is TGTGCCAGCAGCTTAGCGTTGAGTCTGGGCAGGGGGAAGAACTTC.

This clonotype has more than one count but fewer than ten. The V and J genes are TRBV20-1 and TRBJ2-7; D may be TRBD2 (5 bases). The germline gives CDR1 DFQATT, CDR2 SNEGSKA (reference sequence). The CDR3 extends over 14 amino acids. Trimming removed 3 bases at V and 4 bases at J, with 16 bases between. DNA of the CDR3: TGCAGTGCTAGTTTAGCGAAGAATCCGTACGAGCAGTACTTC. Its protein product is CSASLAKNPYEQYF.

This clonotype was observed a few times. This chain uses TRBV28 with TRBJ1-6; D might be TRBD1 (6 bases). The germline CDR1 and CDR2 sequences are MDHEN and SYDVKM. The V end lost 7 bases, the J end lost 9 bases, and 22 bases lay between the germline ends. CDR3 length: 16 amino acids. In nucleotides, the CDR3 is TGTGCCAGCATCTCACAGGGTGGTTCAAGGGGTTCACCCCTCCACTTT. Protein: CASISQGGSRGSPLHF.

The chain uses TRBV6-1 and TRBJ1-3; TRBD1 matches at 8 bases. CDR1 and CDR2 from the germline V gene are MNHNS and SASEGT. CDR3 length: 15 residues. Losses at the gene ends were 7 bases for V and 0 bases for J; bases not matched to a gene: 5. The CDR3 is CASKRTGNSGNTIYF. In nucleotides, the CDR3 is TGTGCCAGCAAAAGGACAGGGAACTCTGGAAACACCATATATTTT.

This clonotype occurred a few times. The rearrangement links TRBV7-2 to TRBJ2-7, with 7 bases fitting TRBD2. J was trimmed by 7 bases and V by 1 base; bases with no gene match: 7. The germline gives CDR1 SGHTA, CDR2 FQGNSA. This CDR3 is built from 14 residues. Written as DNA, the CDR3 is TGTGCCAGCAGCTTAGATAGGACTAGGCAGGAGCAGTACTTC. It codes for CASSLDRTRQEQYF.

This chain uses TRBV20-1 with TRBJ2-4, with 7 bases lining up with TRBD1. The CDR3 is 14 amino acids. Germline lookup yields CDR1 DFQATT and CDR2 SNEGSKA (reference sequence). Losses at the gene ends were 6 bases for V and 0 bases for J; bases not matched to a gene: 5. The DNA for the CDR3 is TGCAGTGCCCCTGACAGGGTAGCCAAAAACATTCAGTACTTC. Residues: CSAPDRVAKNIQYF.

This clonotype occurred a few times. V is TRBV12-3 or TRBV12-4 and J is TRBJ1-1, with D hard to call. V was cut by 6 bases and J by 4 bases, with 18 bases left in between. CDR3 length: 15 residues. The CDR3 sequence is CASRSGRRVSTEAFF. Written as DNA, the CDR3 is TGTGCCAGCAGGTCCGGAAGGAGGGTCAGCACTGAAGCTTTCTTT.